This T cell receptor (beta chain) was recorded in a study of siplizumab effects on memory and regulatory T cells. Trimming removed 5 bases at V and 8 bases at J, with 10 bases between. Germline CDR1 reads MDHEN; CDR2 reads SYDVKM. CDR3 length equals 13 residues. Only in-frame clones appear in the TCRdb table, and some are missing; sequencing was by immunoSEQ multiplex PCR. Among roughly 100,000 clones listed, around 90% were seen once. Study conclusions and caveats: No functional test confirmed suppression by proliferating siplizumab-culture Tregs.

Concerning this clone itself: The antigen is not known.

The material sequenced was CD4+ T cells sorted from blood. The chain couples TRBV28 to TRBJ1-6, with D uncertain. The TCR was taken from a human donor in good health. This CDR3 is CASSHSRDSPLHF. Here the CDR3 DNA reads TGTGCCAGCAGTCATTCTAGGGATTCACCCCTCCACTTT.